These 25 T cell receptor beta chains originate from one sample sequenced in a study of shared clonotypes between healthy human individuals. The method was immunoSEQ multiplex PCR; TCRdb's version includes in-frame clones alone and lacks a portion of them. The sample shows under 1,900,000 clones, about 98.5% of them seen only once. Input material: naive CD4+ T cells sorted from blood. Subset given: CD45RA+ positively selected. The receptors here all came from a man aged 30-40 years in good health.

CDR3 bases: TGTGCCAGCAGCTTAGTAGGCAGGACGAATAAGCATTTT. This sequence encodes CASSLVGRTNKHF. This chain joins TRBV7-2 and TRBJ1-5; unclear D gene. The V and J ends lost 1 base and 14 bases respectively, with 15 bases between them. The CDR3 is 13 amino acids. CDR1 is SGHTA, CDR2 FQGNSA, per germline.

The V and J genes are TRBV11-3 and TRBJ2-3; TRBD2 might be the D (5 bases). This CDR3 is 14 amino acids long. Germline CDR1 SGHNT, CDR2 YENEEA. V was clipped by 5 bases and J by 1 base, with 10 bases between them. The CDR3, as DNA: TGTGCCAGCAGCCACAGTAGCGGCACAGATACGCAGTATTTT. Translating it yields CASSHSSGTDTQYF.

This clone was seen only once. Distinct nucleotide sequences in the sample also encode this CDR3. The CDR3 reads CSARSNEQFF. The DNA of the CDR3 is TGCAGTGCTAGGTCCAATGAGCAGTTCTTC. The chain links TRBV20-1 to TRBJ2-1, with no clear D. Trimming took off 3 bases at V and 6 bases at J, with 3 bases between the two ends. Looked up from germline, CDR1 is DFQATT and CDR2 is SNEGSKA (reference sequence). This CDR3 region has 10 residues.

The V and J genes are TRBV28 and TRBJ2-7; TRBD2 might be the D (5 bases). CDR1 is MDHEN and CDR2 is SYDVKM in the germline V gene. CDR3 length: 15 amino acids. With 4 bases removed from V and 5 bases from J, the gap between germline ends came to 18 bases. CDR3 amino acids: CASSSSRAGRHEQYF. In DNA, the CDR3 is TGTGCCAGCAGTTCGAGTAGGGCGGGCCGCCACGAGCAGTACTTC.

Comment on this clone: In the same sample, other DNA sequences code for this CDR3. V is TRBV5-5 and J is TRBJ2-7, with 7 positions matching TRBD1. The germline gives CDR1 SGHKS, CDR2 YYEKEE (reference sequence). The V and J ends lost 2 bases and 0 bases, in that order; junction bases with no gene match: 2. This CDR3 is 14 amino acids long. CDR3 in DNA: TGTGCCAGCAGCTTAACAGGGGCCTCCTACGAGCAGTACTTC. This codes for CASSLTGASYEQYF.

V is TRBV7-2 and J is TRBJ2-1; 12 nucleotides match TRBD2. The germline V gene encodes CDR1 SGHTA and CDR2 FQGNSA. The V gene end was trimmed by 4 bases and the J gene end by 7 bases; junction bases not matched to a gene: 5. CDR3 length equals 15 residues. The CDR3 sequence: CASSWGLAGVNEQFF. DNA for the CDR3: TGTGCCAGCAGCTGGGGACTAGCGGGCGTAAATGAGCAGTTCTTC.

The rearrangement uses TRBV19 and TRBJ1-2; tentative D call: TRBD1 (5 bases). CDR3 length equals 15 residues. V was clipped by 5 bases and J by 1 base, with 14 bases between them. Germline CDR1 is LNHDA and CDR2 is SQIVND (reference sequence). As DNA, the CDR3 is TGTGCCAGTAGTCTCGGTAGAGGGGATAACTATGGCTACACCTTC. Protein product: CASSLGRGDNYGYTF.

The chain uses TRBV21-1 and TRBJ1-2. TRBV21-1 is a pseudogene locus. This CDR3 spans 15 amino acids. The CDR3 coding sequence is TGTGCCAGCAGCAAACTACGGGTTCCTAACTATGGCTACACCTTC. Translating gives CASSKLRVPNYGYTF.

The chain has TRBV7-9 and TRBJ1-1; no clear D. Germline CDR1 reads SEHNR; CDR2 reads FQNEAQ (reference sequence). The length of the CDR3 is 13 residues. V was pared by 7 bases and J by 5 bases, with 14 bases between. The CDR3 protein is CASTGSLGTEAFF. CDR3 bases: TGTGCCAGCACCGGGAGTCTAGGGACTGAAGCTTTCTTT.

The V gene is TRBV5-1, the J gene TRBJ2-1; 8 nucleotides agree with TRBD1. Trimming at V came to 4 bases and at J to 0 bases, leaving 6 bases not matched to a gene. CDR3 length: 16 amino acids. The germline V gene encodes CDR1 SGHRS and CDR2 YFSETQ. The CDR3 sequence: CASSRRQGSSYNEQFF. CDR3 DNA sequence: TGCGCCAGCAGCCGCCGACAGGGGAGCTCCTACAATGAGCAGTTCTTC.

The chain combines TRBV15 with TRBJ2-7; 10 bases agree with TRBD2. Germline loops: CDR1 LNHNV, CDR2 YYDKDF (reference sequence). There are 16 residues in the CDR3. Trimming removed 0 bases from V and 6 bases from J; junction bases left unmatched: 8. As DNA, the CDR3 is TGTGCCACCAGCAGAGATCAGCTAGCGGGAGTTTCCGAGCAGTACTTC. Translating it yields CATSRDQLAGVSEQYF.

In DNA form, the CDR3 reads TGTGCCAGCAGTTTATTTGGCCACGAGCAGTACTTC. Its translation: CASSLFGHEQYF. This rearrangement joins TRBV27 to TRBJ2-7; D uncertain. Germline CDR1 MNHEY, CDR2 SMNVEV (reference sequence). This CDR3 comprises 12 residues. Deletions cut 1 base from V and 5 bases from J, with 6 bases between.

The V gene is TRBV13, the J gene TRBJ2-6; D is ambiguous. Trimming pared 7 bases from V and 2 bases from J, leaving 12 bases between. CDR3 size: 15 residues. Germline CDR1 is PRHDT and CDR2 is FYEKMQ (reference sequence). The CDR3 region has the DNA TGTGCCAGCACCTCTTTGGAAACTGGGGCCAACGTCCTGACTTTC. Translation gives CASTSLETGANVLTF.

The rearrangement uses TRBV6-5 and TRBJ2-5, with D unclear. The CDR3 totals 12 residues. Trimming took 2 bases from V and 5 from J, leaving 6 bases between them. Germline assignment: CDR1 MNHEY and CDR2 SVGAGI. CDR3 bases: TGTGCCAGCAGTTACGGGCGGGAGACCCAGTACTTC. It is translated as CASSYGRETQYF.

This rearrangement joins TRBV19 to TRBJ2-7; D remains ambiguous. The CDR3 contains 14 residues. The V gene's germline CDR1 is LNHDA and CDR2 SQIVND (reference sequence). Trimming cost V 6 bases and J 2 bases, with 14 bases left between them. The CDR3 sequence: CASSPKGPAYEQYF. CDR3 coding DNA: TGTGCCAGTAGCCCCAAAGGCCCGGCCTACGAGCAGTACTTC. The full variable domain, rest sourced from reference TRBV19 and TRBJ2-7, is DGGITQSPKYLFRKEGQNVTLSCEQNLNHDAMYWYRQDPGQGLRLIYYSQIVNDFQKGDIAEGYSVSREKKESFPLTVTSAQKNPTAFYLCASSPKGPAYEQYFGPGTRLTVT.

The chain combines TRBV14 with TRBJ1-1; D is undetermined. The CDR3 length is 13 residues. Trimming pared 3 bases from V and 0 bases from J, leaving 5 bases between. CDR1 is SGHDN and CDR2 is FVKESK in the germline V gene. CDR3 sequence: CASSHGLNTEAFF. The CDR3 DNA reads as TGTGCCAGCAGCCATGGTCTGAACACTGAAGCTTTCTTT.

V gene TRBV28 combines with J gene TRBJ2-5; no clear D gene. Germline lookup yields CDR1 MDHEN and CDR2 SYDVKM. The CDR3 extends over 14 amino acids. Trimming left V 7 bases short and J 2 bases short, with 14 bases between. CDR3 DNA: TGTGCCAGCACAAGGACGCTAAGTCAAGAGACCCAGTACTTC. It codes for CASTRTLSQETQYF.

The chain recombines TRBV10-1 with TRBJ2-1; D uncertain. V lost 10 bases and J 9 bases, leaving 13 bases between the germline ends. Germline CDR1 reads WNHNN; CDR2 reads SYGVQD (reference sequence). The CDR3 is made up of 11 amino acids. Here the CDR3 DNA reads TGCGCCACCTGGCCCGCAGGTGAGCAGTTCTTC. Amino acids: CATWPAGEQFF.

The CDR3, as DNA: TGCGCCAGCAGCCACATAGCGGGATCCTACGAGCAGTACTTC. Translated: CASSHIAGSYEQYF. This chain links TRBV5-1 with TRBJ2-7; 8 bases map to TRBD2. V lost 4 bases to trimming and J lost 1 base; unmatched junction nucleotides: 4. The germline V gene encodes CDR1 SGHRS and CDR2 YFSETQ. This CDR3 is 14 amino acids long.

The rearrangement joins TRBV2 to TRBJ2-2; 10 bases are shared with TRBD1. Germline lookup yields CDR1 SNHLY and CDR2 FYNNEI. Trimming took 6 bases from V and 4 from J; bases not matched to a gene: 5. CDR3 length: 15 amino acids. The CDR3 sequence is CASRDRGLGTGELFF. In DNA form, the CDR3 reads TGTGCCAGCAGAGACAGGGGGCTAGGCACCGGGGAGCTGTTTTTT.

This rearrangement joins TRBV18 to TRBJ1-3, with unresolved D. This CDR3 is built from 16 residues. V gave up 3 bases and J gave up 0 bases, with 12 bases separating them. Germline CDR1 KGHSH, CDR2 LQKENI. CDR3: CASSPLGPSSGNTIYF. In nucleotides, the CDR3 is TGTGCCAGCTCACCCCTCGGCCCTAGCTCTGGAAACACCATATATTTT.

A note on this clone: This CDR3 is also generated by other DNA sequences in the sample. The CDR3 DNA sequence: TGCGCCAGCAGCTTGGGCAGCGCGAACACTGAAGCTTTCTTT. Amino acid sequence: CASSLGSANTEAFF. The rearrangement uses TRBV5-1 and TRBJ1-1; no clear D gene. Per germline, CDR1 SGHRS and CDR2 YFSETQ. Trimming took off 0 bases at V and 1 base at J, with 7 bases between the two ends. The CDR3 covers 14 residues.

This chain joins TRBV6-1 and TRBJ1-2; 8 nucleotides agree with TRBD1. The CDR3 is made up of 18 amino acids. Germline-derived CDR1 and CDR2 are MNHNS and SASEGT. The trim removed 2 bases at V and 8 bases at J, leaving 19 bases unmatched. CDR3 amino acids: CASSERDRGISWFRGYTF. DNA for the CDR3: TGTGCCAGCAGTGAAAGAGACAGGGGCATTTCGTGGTTCAGGGGCTACACCTTC.

As for this clone: Other DNA variants within this sample encode the same CDR3. CDR3 bases: TGCAGCGTTGAGGCCACCACAGATACGCAGTATTTT. This translates into CSVEATTDTQYF. The V call is TRBV29-1, the J call TRBJ2-3; the D is unclear. In germline, CDR1 is SQVTM, CDR2 ANQGSEA. This CDR3 contains 12 residues. The ends were cut back, 3 bases at V and 2 bases at J, with 6 bases in the middle.

The V call is TRBV27, the J call TRBJ2-2; 9 bases match TRBD2. The germline CDR1 and CDR2 sequences are MNHEY and SMNVEV (reference sequence). V was pared by 6 bases and J by 7 bases, with 9 bases of the junction left unmatched. The CDR3 has 15 residues. The CDR3 DNA follows: TGTGCCAGCAGAGGGGGACTAGCCCTCGTCGGGGAGCTGTTTTTT. It specifies CASRGGLALVGELFF.